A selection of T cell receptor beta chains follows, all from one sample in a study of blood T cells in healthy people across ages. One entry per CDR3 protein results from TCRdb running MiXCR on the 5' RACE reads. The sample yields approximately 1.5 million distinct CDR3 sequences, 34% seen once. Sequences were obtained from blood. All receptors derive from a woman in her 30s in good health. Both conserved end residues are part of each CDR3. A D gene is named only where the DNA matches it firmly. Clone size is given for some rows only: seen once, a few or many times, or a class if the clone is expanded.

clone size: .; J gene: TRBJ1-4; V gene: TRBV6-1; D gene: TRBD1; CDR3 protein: CASSDRTGGFEDEKLFF; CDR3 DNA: TGTGCCAGCAGTGACCGGACAGGGGGCTTTGAAGATGAAAAACTGTTTTTT
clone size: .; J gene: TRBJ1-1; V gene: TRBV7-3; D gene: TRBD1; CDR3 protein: CASSPGTGFEAFF; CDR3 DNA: TGTGCCAGCAGCCCAGGGACAGGGTTTGAAGCTTTCTTT
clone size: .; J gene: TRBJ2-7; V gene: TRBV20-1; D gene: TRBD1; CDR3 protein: CSARAGTASYEQYF; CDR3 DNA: TGCAGTGCTAGAGCAGGGACAGCCTCCTACGAGCAGTACTTC
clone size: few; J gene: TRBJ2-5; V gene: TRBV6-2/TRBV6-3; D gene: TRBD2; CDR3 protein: CASSGNSGGLSETQYF; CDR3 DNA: TGTGCCAGCAGTGGTAATAGCGGGGGTTTATCGGAGACCCAGTACTTC
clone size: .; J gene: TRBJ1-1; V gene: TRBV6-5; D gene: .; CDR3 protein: CASSFTGQAFF; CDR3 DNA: TGTGCCAGCAGTTTCACAGGGCAAGCTTTCTTT
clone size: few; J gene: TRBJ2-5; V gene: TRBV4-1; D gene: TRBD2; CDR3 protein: CASSQGGSGRVETQYF; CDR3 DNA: TGCGCCAGCAGCCAAGGAGGTAGCGGGAGAGTTGAGACCCAGTACTTC
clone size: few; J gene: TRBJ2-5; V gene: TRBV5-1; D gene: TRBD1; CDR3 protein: CASSWGTGEVRETQYF; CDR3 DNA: TGCGCCAGCAGCTGGGGGACAGGGGAAGTTCGGGAGACCCAGTACTTC
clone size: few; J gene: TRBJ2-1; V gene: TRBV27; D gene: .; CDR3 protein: CASSLSLFNEQFF; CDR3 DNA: TGTGCCAGCAGTTTATCACTCTTTAATGAGCAGTTCTTC
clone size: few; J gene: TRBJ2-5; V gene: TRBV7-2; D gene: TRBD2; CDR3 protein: CASSSDKSGANQETQYF; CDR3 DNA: TGTGCCAGCAGCTCCGATAAAAGCGGGGCGAATCAAGAGACCCAGTACTTC
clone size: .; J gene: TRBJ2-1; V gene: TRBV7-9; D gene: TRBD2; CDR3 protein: CASRVLAEGNEQFF; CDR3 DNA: TGTGCCAGCAGGGTTCTAGCGGAGGGGAATGAGCAGTTCTTC
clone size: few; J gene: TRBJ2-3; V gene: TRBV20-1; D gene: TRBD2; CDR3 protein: CSARDLGGIARTDTQYF; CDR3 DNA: TGCAGTGCTAGAGATCTGGGAGGGATCGCGCGCACAGATACGCAGTATTTT
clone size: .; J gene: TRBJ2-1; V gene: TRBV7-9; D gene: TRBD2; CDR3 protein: CASSFGLAGVEQFF; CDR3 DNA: TGTGCCAGCAGCTTCGGGCTAGCGGGAGTCGAGCAGTTCTTC
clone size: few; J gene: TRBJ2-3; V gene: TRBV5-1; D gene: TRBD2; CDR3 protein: CASRATSGTTDTQYF; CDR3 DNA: TGCGCCAGCAGGGCGACTAGCGGGACGACAGATACGCAGTATTTT
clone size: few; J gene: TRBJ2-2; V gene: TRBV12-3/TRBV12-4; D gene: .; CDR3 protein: CASSLTGLDTGELFF; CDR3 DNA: TGTGCCAGCAGTTTGACAGGATTGGACACCGGGGAGCTGTTTTTT
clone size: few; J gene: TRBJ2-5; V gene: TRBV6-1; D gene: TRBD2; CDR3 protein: CASSDGLAGALGETQYF; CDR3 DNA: TGTGCCAGCAGCGACGGACTAGCGGGGGCCCTCGGAGAGACCCAGTACTTC
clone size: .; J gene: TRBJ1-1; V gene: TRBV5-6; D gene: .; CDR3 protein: CASSRGPHQKNTEAFF; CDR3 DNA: TGTGCCAGCAGCAGGGGACCCCACCAGAAGAACACTGAAGCTTTCTTT
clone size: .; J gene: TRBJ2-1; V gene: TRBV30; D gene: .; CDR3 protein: CAWSVMGSGADEQFF; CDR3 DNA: TGTGCCTGGAGTGTAATGGGGTCGGGGGCGGATGAGCAGTTCTTC
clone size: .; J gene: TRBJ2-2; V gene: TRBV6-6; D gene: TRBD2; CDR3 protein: CASSYSGGDTGELFF; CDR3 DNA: TGTGCCAGCAGTTACTCGGGGGGGGACACCGGGGAGCTGTTTTTT
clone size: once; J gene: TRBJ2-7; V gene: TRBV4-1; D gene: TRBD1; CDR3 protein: CASSRETGSSCEQYF; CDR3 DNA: TGCGCCAGCAGCCGAGAGACAGGGAGCTCCTGCGAGCAGTACTTC
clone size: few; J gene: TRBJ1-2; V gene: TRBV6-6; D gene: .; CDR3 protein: CASSYSTAPDYGYTF; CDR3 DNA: TGTGCCAGCAGTTACTCGACAGCACCCGATTATGGCTACACCTTC
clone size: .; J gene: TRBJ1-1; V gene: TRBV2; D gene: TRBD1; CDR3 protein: CASSRLTGGGTEAFF; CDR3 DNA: TGTGCCAGCAGCAGGCTTACAGGGGGCGGTACTGAAGCTTTCTTT